This is a list of T cell receptor beta chains from one sample in a study of early T cells in non-severe SARS-CoV-2 infection. TCRdb redid the calling of the 5' RACE reads with MiXCR, one entry per CDR3 protein. Counted here are around 67,000 distinct CDR3 sequences, 11% occurring once; the ten biggest clones make up 3.5% to 4.5%. Sequencing input: whole blood. The receptors derive from an adult who was a healthcare worker with PCR-confirmed SARS-CoV-2 infection or an uninfected control (not recorded which). CDR3s include the opening cysteine and the closing phenylalanine or tryptophan. A D gene is named only where the DNA matches it firmly. Some rows mark clone size as missing; the rest say once, few, many or name a class of expanded clone.

d_gene: NA; j_gene: TRBJ1-1; v_gene: TRBV6-6; abundance: NA; CDR3aa: CASSYIRESEAFF; CDR3nt: TGTGCCAGCAGTTACATTCGGGAGTCTGAAGCTTTCTTT
d_gene: TRBD1; j_gene: TRBJ2-3; v_gene: TRBV3-1; abundance: NA; CDR3aa: CASSRDRGIGTQYF; CDR3nt: TGTGCCAGCAGCCGAGACAGGGGGATCGGAACGCAGTATTTT
d_gene: TRBD2; j_gene: TRBJ2-1; v_gene: TRBV11-2; abundance: NA; CDR3aa: CASSQRGTSEYNEQFF; CDR3nt: TGTGCCAGCAGCCAGAGAGGGACTAGCGAGTACAATGAGCAGTTCTTC
d_gene: NA; j_gene: TRBJ2-3; v_gene: TRBV10-2; abundance: NA; CDR3aa: CASSEMVGLRLTDTQYF; CDR3nt: TGCGCCAGCAGTGAGATGGTGGGTCTAAGGCTTACAGATACGCAGTATTTT
d_gene: TRBD2; j_gene: TRBJ2-1; v_gene: TRBV20-1; abundance: many; CDR3aa: CSARAFPPSGRTYEQFF; CDR3nt: TGCAGTGCTAGAGCCTTCCCGCCTAGCGGGAGAACCTATGAGCAGTTCTTC
d_gene: TRBD2; j_gene: TRBJ2-3; v_gene: TRBV24-1; abundance: NA; CDR3aa: CATSETSGRSTDTQYF; CDR3nt: TGTGCCACCAGTGAAACTAGCGGGAGGTCGACCGATACGCAGTATTTT
d_gene: NA; j_gene: TRBJ2-7; v_gene: TRBV19; abundance: many; CDR3aa: CASSSGVAYEQYF; CDR3nt: TGTGCCAGTAGTTCTGGGGTCGCCTACGAGCAGTACTTC
d_gene: TRBD1; j_gene: TRBJ1-2; v_gene: TRBV6-5; abundance: many; CDR3aa: CASRHDRDVRYGYTF; CDR3nt: TGTGCCAGCAGACACGACAGGGACGTTCGCTATGGCTACACCTTC
d_gene: TRBD2; j_gene: TRBJ2-3; v_gene: TRBV29-1; abundance: many; CDR3aa: CSAVAGGADTQYF; CDR3nt: TGCAGCGCGGTAGCGGGAGGAGCAGATACGCAGTATTTT
d_gene: TRBD1; j_gene: TRBJ1-1; v_gene: TRBV29-1; abundance: many; CDR3aa: CSGVDRGKGTEAFF; CDR3nt: TGCAGCGGAGTGGACAGGGGAAAGGGCACTGAAGCTTTCTTT
d_gene: NA; j_gene: TRBJ1-6; v_gene: TRBV6-1; abundance: many; CDR3aa: CASSEGRSAKSPLHF; CDR3nt: TGTGCCAGCAGTGAAGGGAGATCAGCTAAGTCACCCCTCCACTTT
d_gene: NA; j_gene: TRBJ2-1; v_gene: TRBV6-6; abundance: many; CDR3aa: CASRRGNNEQFF; CDR3nt: TGTGCCAGCAGAAGGGGTAACAATGAGCAGTTCTTC
d_gene: NA; j_gene: TRBJ2-1; v_gene: TRBV7-8; abundance: NA; CDR3aa: CASSPSVPHSIDEQFF; CDR3nt: TGTGCCAGCAGCCCTAGCGTCCCCCATTCAATCGATGAGCAGTTCTTC
d_gene: NA; j_gene: TRBJ2-7; v_gene: TRBV29-1; abundance: NA; CDR3aa: CSVALEVDEQYF; CDR3nt: TGCAGCGTTGCCCTAGAGGTGGATGAGCAGTACTTC
d_gene: TRBD2; j_gene: TRBJ2-5; v_gene: TRBV7-9; abundance: many; CDR3aa: CATTTSGSETQYF; CDR3nt: TGTGCCACCACGACTAGCGGATCAGAGACCCAGTACTTC
d_gene: TRBD2; j_gene: TRBJ2-1; v_gene: TRBV4-2; abundance: many; CDR3aa: CASSQDGTSGEYNEQFF; CDR3nt: TGTGCCAGCAGCCAAGATGGGACTAGCGGGGAGTACAATGAGCAGTTCTTC
d_gene: NA; j_gene: TRBJ2-3; v_gene: TRBV13; abundance: few; CDR3aa: CASSSLTDTQYF; CDR3nt: TGTGCCAGCAGCTCTCTTACAGATACGCAGTATTTT
d_gene: TRBD1; j_gene: TRBJ2-2; v_gene: TRBV29-1; abundance: NA; CDR3aa: CSVHVSGGRELFF; CDR3nt: TGCAGCGTCCACGTTTCAGGGGGCCGGGAGCTGTTTTTT
d_gene: NA; j_gene: TRBJ2-1; v_gene: TRBV12-5; abundance: many; CDR3aa: CASGKISYNEQFF; CDR3nt: TGTGCTAGTGGTAAGATCTCCTACAATGAGCAGTTCTTC
d_gene: NA; j_gene: TRBJ2-3; v_gene: TRBV7-8; abundance: many; CDR3aa: CASSAIGASRDTQYF; CDR3nt: TGTGCCAGCAGCGCCATCGGTGCCAGTAGGGATACGCAGTATTTT
d_gene: TRBD2; j_gene: TRBJ2-1; v_gene: TRBV10-3; abundance: few; CDR3aa: CAISESVVWGLAGALQRDEQFF; CDR3nt: TGTGCCATCAGTGAGAGTGTCGTATGGGGACTAGCGGGAGCGTTACAGCGGGATGAGCAGTTCTTC
d_gene: NA; j_gene: TRBJ2-1; v_gene: TRBV11-2; abundance: many; CDR3aa: CASSPHWDEQFF; CDR3nt: TGTGCCAGCAGCCCCCATTGGGATGAGCAGTTCTTC
d_gene: TRBD2; j_gene: TRBJ2-1; v_gene: TRBV29-1; abundance: NA; CDR3aa: CSSAGGELTYNEQFF; CDR3nt: TGCAGCTCAGCGGGGGGGGAACTAACCTACAATGAGCAGTTCTTC
d_gene: NA; j_gene: TRBJ1-2; v_gene: TRBV7-2; abundance: many; CDR3aa: CASSLDRSSYGYTF; CDR3nt: TGTGCCAGCAGCTTAGATCGGTCCTCTTATGGCTACACCTTC
d_gene: NA; j_gene: TRBJ1-1; v_gene: TRBV7-2; abundance: NA; CDR3aa: CASSLVGFRGTEAFF; CDR3nt: TGTGCCAGCAGCTTAGTGGGCTTTCGAGGGACTGAAGCTTTCTTT